This T cell receptor (beta chain) was identified in a study of CD8 T cells in ankylosing spondylitis. Using its own MiXCR run on the 5' RACE reads, TCRdb lists one record per CDR3 protein. This table holds around 25,000 distinct CDR3 sequences, 10% to 15% found once. This clonotype was detected ten times or more. Sequencing was performed on blood. The sequence came from a male donor with ankylosing spondylitis or in good health (not recorded which).

CDR3: CAWSVLPVSGANVLTF. The CDR3 DNA reads TGTGCCTGGAGTGTCCTACCGGTATCAGGGGCCAACGTCCTGACTTTC. The chain uses TRBV30 and TRBJ2-6, with unresolved D. V was trimmed by 0 bases and J by 4 bases, leaving 13 bases between them. CDR1 and CDR2 (germline): GTSNPN, SVGIG (reference sequence). The CDR3 contains 16 residues.